This T cell receptor beta chain was captured in a study of blood T cell repertoires in COVID-19. The overall study: Material from acute and convalescent COVID-19 was sourced from the United States, Italy and Spain. In each case, the material was cDNA or gDNA derived from T cells, B-cell-depleted T cells, or PBMCs.

This clone appeared a few times. The sample contains more than one DNA sequence encoding this CDR3. Original processing notes: How many nucleated cells were present was estimated from reference gene primer amplification. Data came from immunoSEQ multiplex PCR; TCRdb stores just in-frame clones and leaves some out. That table furnishes V, J and clone size, whereas the DNA furnished D and trimming. The repertoire holds approximately 110,000 clones, with 85% to 90% as singletons. Germline-derived CDR1 and CDR2 are GTSNPN and SVGIG (reference sequence). This CDR3 contains 12 residues. Trimming took 2 bases from V and 5 from J, leaving 9 bases between them.

The chain recombines TRBV30 with TRBJ1-2, with D unclear. The sequencing input was peripheral blood. This receptor was obtained from a woman older than 75 with acute or convalescent COVID-19. The CDR3, as DNA: TGTGCCTGGAGTCGGGAGGCATATGGCTACACCTTC. Protein: CAWSREAYGYTF. Variable domain in full (rest from reference TRBV30 and TRBJ1-2): SQTIHQWPATLVQPVGSPLSLECTVEGTSNPNLYWYRQAAGRGLQLLFYSVGIGQISSEVPQNLSASRPQDRQFILSSKKLLLSDSGFYLCAWSREAYGYTFGSGTRLTVV.